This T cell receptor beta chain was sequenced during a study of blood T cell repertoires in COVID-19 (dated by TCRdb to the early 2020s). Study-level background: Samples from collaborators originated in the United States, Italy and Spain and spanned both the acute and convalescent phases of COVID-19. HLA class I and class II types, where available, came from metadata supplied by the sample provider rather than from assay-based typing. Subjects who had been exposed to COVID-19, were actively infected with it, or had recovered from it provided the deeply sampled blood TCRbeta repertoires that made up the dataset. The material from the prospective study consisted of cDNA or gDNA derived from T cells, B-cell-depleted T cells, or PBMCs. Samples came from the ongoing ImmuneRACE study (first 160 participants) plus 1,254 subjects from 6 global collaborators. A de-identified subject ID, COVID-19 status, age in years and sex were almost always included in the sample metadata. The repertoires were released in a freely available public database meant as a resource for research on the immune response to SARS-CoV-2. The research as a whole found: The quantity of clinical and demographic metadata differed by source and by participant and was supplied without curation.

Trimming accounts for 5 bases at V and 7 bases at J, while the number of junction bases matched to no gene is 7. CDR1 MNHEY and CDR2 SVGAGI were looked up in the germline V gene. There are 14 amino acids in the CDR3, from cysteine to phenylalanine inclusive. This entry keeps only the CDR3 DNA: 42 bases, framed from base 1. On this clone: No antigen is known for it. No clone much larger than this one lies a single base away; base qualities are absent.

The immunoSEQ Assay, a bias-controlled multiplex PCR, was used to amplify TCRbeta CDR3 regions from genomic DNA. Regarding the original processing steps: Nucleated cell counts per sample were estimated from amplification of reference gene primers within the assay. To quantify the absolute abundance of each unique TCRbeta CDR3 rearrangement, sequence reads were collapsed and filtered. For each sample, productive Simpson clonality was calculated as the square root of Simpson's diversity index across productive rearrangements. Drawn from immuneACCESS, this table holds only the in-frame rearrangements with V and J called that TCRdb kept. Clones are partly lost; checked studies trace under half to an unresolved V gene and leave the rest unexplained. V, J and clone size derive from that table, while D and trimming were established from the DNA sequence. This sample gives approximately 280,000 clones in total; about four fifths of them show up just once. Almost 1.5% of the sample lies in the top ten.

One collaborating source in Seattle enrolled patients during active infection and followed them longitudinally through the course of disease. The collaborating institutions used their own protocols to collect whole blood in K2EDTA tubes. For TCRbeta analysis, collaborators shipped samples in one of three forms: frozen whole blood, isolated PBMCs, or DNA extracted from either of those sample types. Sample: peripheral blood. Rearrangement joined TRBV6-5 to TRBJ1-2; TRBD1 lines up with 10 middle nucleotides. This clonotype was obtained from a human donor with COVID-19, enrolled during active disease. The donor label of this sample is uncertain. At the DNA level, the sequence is TGTGCCAGCAGTAGGGGGACAGGGGCGGGTGGCTACACCTTC. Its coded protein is CASSRGTGAGGYTF.